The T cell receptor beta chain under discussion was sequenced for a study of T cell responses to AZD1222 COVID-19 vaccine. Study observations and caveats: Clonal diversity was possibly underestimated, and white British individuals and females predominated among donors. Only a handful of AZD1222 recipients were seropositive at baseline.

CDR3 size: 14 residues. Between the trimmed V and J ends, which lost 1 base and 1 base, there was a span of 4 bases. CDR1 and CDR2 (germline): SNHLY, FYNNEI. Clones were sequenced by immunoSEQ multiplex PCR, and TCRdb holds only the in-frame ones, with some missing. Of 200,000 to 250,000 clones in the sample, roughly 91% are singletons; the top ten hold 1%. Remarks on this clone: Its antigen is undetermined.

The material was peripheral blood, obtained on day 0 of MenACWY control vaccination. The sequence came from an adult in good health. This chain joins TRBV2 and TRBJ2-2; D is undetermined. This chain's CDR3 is CASSEGRNTGELFF. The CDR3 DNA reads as TGTGCCAGCAGTGAAGGACGGAACACCGGGGAGCTGTTTTTT.